These 30 T cell receptor beta chains were sequenced from one sample in a study of regulatory and conventional T cells in RAG deficiency. Conventional CD4+ T cells were sorted from blood as CD25-low CD127-high cells. The assay was immunoSEQ multiplex PCR, and TCRdb's table has in-frame clones only and misses some. The sample shows approximately 35,000 clones, about 80% of them seen only once. The same sample was also used in a study of regulatory T cells. Per that paper: The PCR used 52 TRBV and 13 TRBJ primers.

The sample consisted of CD4+ effector T cells sorted from blood. These receptors were obtained from a human donor in good health.

This chain joins TRBV7-9 and TRBJ1-5; 9 bases are shared with TRBD1. V lost 8 bases to trimming and J lost 7 bases; unmatched junction nucleotides: 9. The germline V gene encodes CDR1 SEHNR and CDR2 FQNEAQ (reference sequence). This CDR3 is 14 amino acids long. CDR3 DNA: TGTGCCAGCGCCTCAGGGACAGGGACCCAGCCCCAGCATTTT. This sequence encodes CASASGTGTQPQHF.

This chain uses TRBV18 with TRBJ1-2; D is possibly TRBD1 (5 bases). CDR3 length: 14 residues. The V and J ends lost 3 bases and 0 bases respectively, with 8 bases between them. CDR1 KGHSH and CDR2 LQKENI come from the germline V gene. DNA of the CDR3: TGTGCCAGCTCACCTGGGGGTCCTAACTATGGCTACACCTTC. This encodes CASSPGGPNYGYTF. The full variable domain, its missing parts supplied by reference TRBV18 and TRBJ1-2, is NAGVMQNPRHLVRRRGQEARLRCSPMKGHSHVYWYRQLPEEGLKFMVYLQKENIIDESGMPKERFSAEFPKEGPSILRIQQVVRGDSAAYFCASSPGGPNYGYTFGSGTRLTVV.

A single count supports this clone. The V call is TRBV19, the J call TRBJ1-6; D gene ambiguous. The germline V and J ends were trimmed by 5 bases and 5 bases, with 13 bases remaining between them. CDR3 size: 15 residues. Germline CDR1 reads LNHDA; CDR2 reads SQIVND (reference sequence). The CDR3 loop is CASSPRHSNNSPLHF. CDR3 bases: TGTGCCAGTAGTCCTCGACACAGTAATAATTCACCCCTCCACTTT.

In this sample, this clone turned up once. The chain is built from TRBV30 and TRBJ1-5; D call uncertain. CDR1 and CDR2 (germline): GTSNPN, SVGIG (reference sequence). V shed 3 bases and J shed 4 bases, with 19 bases lying between them. The CDR3 runs 16 residues. CDR3 in amino acids: CAWSRAGRLGNQPQHF. The CDR3 coding sequence is TGTGCCTGGAGCCGCGCGGGCAGGCTAGGGAATCAGCCCCAGCATTTT.

The chain recombines TRBV2 with TRBJ2-7; possible D gene TRBD2, 6 bases. V shed 7 bases and J shed 5 bases, with 15 bases lying between them. This CDR3 is 13 amino acids long. Germline V CDR1 and CDR2: SNHLY, FYNNEI. The CDR3: CASKIRWGDEQYF. The CDR3, as DNA: TGTGCCAGCAAAATTAGATGGGGGGACGAGCAGTACTTC.

The chain carries TRBV5-1 and TRBJ1-6; 9 bases agree with TRBD1. The V and J ends lost 2 bases and 5 bases, in that order; junction bases with no gene match: 2. Germline-derived CDR1 and CDR2 are SGHRS and YFSETQ. CDR3 length equals 15 residues. The chain's CDR3 is CASSLRTGDNSPLHF. The CDR3 DNA follows: TGCGCCAGCAGCTTAAGGACAGGGGATAATTCACCCCTCCACTTT.

The chain employs TRBV5-6 and TRBJ1-2, with D possibly matching TRBD1 (5 bases). The CDR3 has 14 residues. CDR1 and CDR2 from the germline V gene are SGHDT and YYEEEE. V lost 1 base to trimming and J lost 0 bases, with 7 bases between them. In nucleotides, the CDR3 is TGTGCCAGCAGCTTGTTGACAGCTAACTATGGCTACACCTTC. It yields the protein CASSLLTANYGYTF.

This clone appeared a few times. This rearrangement joins TRBV5-4 to TRBJ1-6, with D possibly being TRBD1 (6 bases). V gave up 4 bases and J gave up 8 bases, with 16 bases separating them. Germline V gene data show CDR1 as SGHNT and CDR2 as YYREEE (reference sequence). The CDR3 runs 15 residues. CDR3 DNA: TGTGCCAGCAGCCCAGGGGCCCTTTTGGATTCACCCCTCCACTTT. It yields the protein CASSPGALLDSPLHF.

This chain links TRBV29-1 with TRBJ2-5; 7 nucleotides agree with TRBD1. The J call could be wrong; TRBJ2-7 is a better fit for the DNA end. Germline V CDR1 and CDR2: SQVTM, ANQGSEA. The CDR3 sequence is 16 residues long. The chain's CDR3 is CSVESSRDSLTYEQYF. The CDR3 nucleotides are TGCAGCGTTGAAAGCTCCCGGGACAGCTTAACCTACGAGCAGTACTTC.

This clone turned up a few times. The CDR3 here is CASSLQSTGPVSEQYF. Written as DNA, the CDR3 is TGTGCCAGCAGTTTGCAGTCGACAGGGCCCGTCAGCGAGCAGTACTTC. The chain combines TRBV27 with TRBJ2-7; TRBD1 aligns across 7 bases. V lost 3 bases to trimming and J lost 6 bases; unmatched junction nucleotides: 14. Per the germline V gene, CDR1 is MNHEY and CDR2 is SMNVEV (reference sequence). The CDR3 consists of 16 residues.

The genes are TRBV21-1 and TRBJ1-5. TRBV21-1 is recorded as a pseudogene. The CDR3 runs 15 residues. The CDR3 loop is CASNRRGSSNQPQHF. The CDR3 region has the DNA TGTGCCAGCAACCGACGGGGCAGTAGCAATCAGCCCCAGCATTTT.

The chain recombines TRBV5-4 with TRBJ1-2, with D possibly being TRBD1 (5 bases). V gave up 3 bases and J gave up 4 bases, with 16 bases separating them. CDR1 is SGHNT and CDR2 is YYREEE in the germline V gene (reference sequence). The CDR3 sequence is 15 residues long. The CDR3 loop is CASSWGRGAPYGYTF. In DNA form, the CDR3 reads TGTGCCAGCAGCTGGGGAAGGGGCGCCCCCTATGGCTACACCTTC.

This chain connects TRBV7-2 to TRBJ1-5; no clear D gene. The CDR3 is 13 amino acids. V gave up 5 bases and J gave up 4 bases, with 9 bases separating them. Germline CDR1 and CDR2: SGHTA and FQGNSA. CDR3 amino acids: CASSPEANQPQHF. DNA for the CDR3: TGTGCCAGCAGCCCAGAGGCTAATCAGCCCCAGCATTTT.

The rearrangement joins TRBV7-2 to TRBJ1-4; a possible D gene is TRBD1 (6 bases). Per the germline V gene, CDR1 is SGHTA and CDR2 is FQGNSA. Trimming removed 5 bases at V and 11 bases at J, with 21 bases between. This CDR3 has 15 residues. CDR3: CASSLHRVGNGKLFF. CDR3 nucleotides: TGTGCCAGCAGCCTACACAGGGTCGGGAATGGTAAACTGTTTTTT.

The chain carries TRBV6-1 and TRBJ1-1; a weak D match, TRBD1 (6 bases). Germline-derived CDR1 and CDR2 are MNHNS and SASEGT. The CDR3 is 15 residues long. V lost 5 bases and J 1 base, leaving 14 bases between the germline ends. In DNA form, the CDR3 reads TGTGCCAGCAGTAGTTTACAGGGCAGGAACACTGAAGCTTTCTTT. Translated, it gives CASSSLQGRNTEAFF.

The chain uses TRBV11-1 and TRBJ2-1; the D is unclear. The CDR3 length is 16 residues. Trimming left V 5 bases short and J 5 bases short, with 19 bases between. The germline V gene has CDR1 SGHAT and CDR2 FQDESV (reference sequence). The chain's CDR3 is CASSRPPTLINNEQFF. Written as DNA, the CDR3 is TGTGCCAGCAGCCGCCCCCCCACACTTATTAACAATGAGCAGTTCTTC.

Only a few counts were recorded for this clone. The chain joins TRBV9 to TRBJ2-2; D gene ambiguous. There are 15 residues in the CDR3. In germline, CDR1 is SGDLS, CDR2 YYNGEE. V dropped 4 bases and J dropped 4 bases, with 14 bases sitting between them. The CDR3, as DNA: TGTGCCAGCAGCCCAGAGGTCGGCGCCACCGGGGAGCTGTTTTTT. As protein: CASSPEVGATGELFF.

This clone showed up just once. This rearrangement joins TRBV27 to TRBJ2-5, with D unresolved. Gene TRBJ2-7 matches the end of the DNA better, so the J call may be wrong. Looked up from germline, CDR1 is MNHEY and CDR2 is SMNVEV (reference sequence). This CDR3 has 13 residues. CDR3 protein: CASTPRHSYEQYF. The CDR3, as DNA: TGTGCCAGCACCCCGAGGCACTCCTACGAGCAGTACTTC.

V and J are TRBV19 and TRBJ2-5; TRBD2 matches 8 bases. The germline CDR1 and CDR2 sequences are LNHDA and SQIVND (reference sequence). The CDR3 runs to 15 residues. Germline trimming cut 5 bases from V and 4 bases from J; bases unmatched to any gene: 9. For the CDR3, the DNA is TGTGCCAGTAGTCCAGGGACTAGTTTCGGAGAGACCCAGTACTTC. It encodes CASSPGTSFGETQYF.

The J gene is TRBJ1-2, the V gene TRBV28; D gene uncertain. Trimming cost V 6 bases and J 4 bases, with 6 bases left between them. The length of the CDR3 is 11 residues. Germline V gene lookup returns CDR1 MDHEN and CDR2 SYDVKM. CDR3 residues: CASSPSYGYTF. The CDR3 DNA reads TGTGCCAGCAGCCCATCCTATGGCTACACCTTC.

In this sample, this clone turned up once. The chain is built from TRBV6-6 and TRBJ2-2; a possible D gene is TRBD1 (5 bases). With 0 bases removed from V and 4 bases from J, the gap between germline ends came to 9 bases. This CDR3 region has 15 residues. Looked up from germline, CDR1 is MNHNY and CDR2 is SVGAGI (reference sequence). The CDR3 nucleotides read TGTGCCAGCAGTTACTCGAGGCAGGGCACCGGGGAGCTGTTTTTT. It translates to CASSYSRQGTGELFF.

The chain has TRBV5-4 and TRBJ2-5; the D gene is possibly TRBD1 (6 bases). Germline V lookup: CDR1 SGHNT, CDR2 YYREEE (reference sequence). Between the trimmed V and J ends, which lost 1 base and 9 bases, there was a span of 16 bases. The CDR3 runs to 14 residues. CDR3 nucleotide sequence: TGTGCCAGCAGCTTGACACTAGTGAGGGGGTCCCAGTACTTC. It encodes CASSLTLVRGSQYF.

The V and J genes are TRBV19 and TRBJ1-6; D might be TRBD1 (5 bases). The germline gives CDR1 LNHDA, CDR2 SQIVND (reference sequence). Trimming took off 2 bases at V and 0 bases at J, with 8 bases between the two ends. The CDR3 spans 16 residues. CDR3 in amino acids: CASSIRGDSYNSPLHF. DNA of the CDR3: TGTGCCAGTAGTATACGAGGGGACTCCTATAATTCACCCCTCCACTTT.

The gene calls are TRBV5-1 and TRBJ2-5, with a weak D call TRBD2 (5 bases). V lost 0 bases and J 3 bases, leaving 6 bases between the germline ends. The CDR3 loop spans 13 amino acids. Germline V gene data show CDR1 as SGHRS and CDR2 as YFSETQ. CDR3 DNA sequence: TGCGCCAGCAGCTTGGGGCGGGAAGAGACCCAGTACTTC. Translation: CASSLGREETQYF.

V gene TRBV18 combines with J gene TRBJ1-1, with TRBD1 identical over 7 bases. The CDR3 has 13 amino acids. With 5 bases clipped from V and 1 base from J, the junction kept 1 base outside the gene matches. The germline gives CDR1 KGHSH, CDR2 LQKENI. As DNA, the CDR3 is TGTGCCAGCTCAGGACAGGCGAACACTGAAGCTTTCTTT. This sequence encodes CASSGQANTEAFF.

This chain connects TRBV7-3 to TRBJ2-3, with D unresolved. V lost 1 base to trimming and J lost 3 bases, with 5 bases between them. The CDR3 is 13 residues long. Germline V gives CDR1 SGHTA, CDR2 FQGTGA. CDR3 in amino acids: CASSLSGTDTQYF. In DNA form, the CDR3 reads TGTGCCAGCAGCTTAAGTGGGACAGATACGCAGTATTTT.

The chain recombines TRBV28 with TRBJ2-3, with 12 bases matching TRBD1. V lost 4 bases, J lost 4 bases, and 9 bases stayed unmatched. Per germline, CDR1 MDHEN and CDR2 SYDVKM. CDR3 size: 17 residues. The CDR3 bases are TGTGCCAGCAGTTCCCTACAGGGACAGGGGGCGGCAGATACGCAGTATTTT. Its protein product is CASSSLQGQGAADTQYF.

The chain links TRBV6-1 to TRBJ2-6; no reliable D call. CDR3 length: 17 amino acids. Trimming cost V 3 bases and J 0 bases, with 12 bases left between them. Germline CDR1 reads MNHNS; CDR2 reads SASEGT. CDR3 sequence (DNA): TGTGCCAGCAGTGATCTGCACACCCGCTCTGGGGCCAACGTCCTGACTTTC. Encoded protein: CASSDLHTRSGANVLTF.

V and J are TRBV6-6 and TRBJ1-5; the D gene is possibly TRBD1 (5 bases). Germline assignment: CDR1 MNHNY and CDR2 SVGAGI (reference sequence). There are 14 residues in the CDR3. Trimming cost V 2 bases and J 3 bases, with 8 bases left between them. CDR3 sequence: CASSYPRDNQPQHF. CDR3 bases: TGTGCCAGCAGTTACCCCAGGGACAATCAGCCCCAGCATTTT.

This clone was observed a few times. The CDR3: CASSEVEGRANYGYTF. The CDR3 bases are TGTGCCAGCAGTGAAGTTGAGGGCAGAGCTAACTATGGCTACACCTTC. The chain recombines TRBV2 with TRBJ1-2; D is ambiguous. The CDR3 loop spans 16 amino acids. The V gene's germline CDR1 is SNHLY and CDR2 FYNNEI. V lost 1 base to trimming and J lost 0 bases, with 12 bases between them.